The clone carrying this TCR beta chain was counted at least ten times. These data belong to a study of identical twins. One entry per CDR3 protein results from TCRdb running MiXCR on the 5' RACE reads. The data contain approximately 690,000 distinct CDR3 sequences, around 6% of them seen just once; the ten biggest clones take up approximately 2%. Germline V CDR1 and CDR2: SGHRS, YFSETQ. The germline V and J ends were trimmed by 5 bases and 4 bases, with 16 bases remaining between them. The CDR3 consists of 15 residues. This TCR was sampled from a young man in good health. The rearrangement links TRBV5-1 to TRBJ2-1, with D possibly TRBD2 on 7 matching bases. The sample was naive T cells sorted from blood. In DNA form, the CDR3 reads TGCGCCAGCAGACCTAGGGGGGGGTTTTACAATGAGCAGTTCTTC. Its protein is CASRPRGGFYNEQFF.